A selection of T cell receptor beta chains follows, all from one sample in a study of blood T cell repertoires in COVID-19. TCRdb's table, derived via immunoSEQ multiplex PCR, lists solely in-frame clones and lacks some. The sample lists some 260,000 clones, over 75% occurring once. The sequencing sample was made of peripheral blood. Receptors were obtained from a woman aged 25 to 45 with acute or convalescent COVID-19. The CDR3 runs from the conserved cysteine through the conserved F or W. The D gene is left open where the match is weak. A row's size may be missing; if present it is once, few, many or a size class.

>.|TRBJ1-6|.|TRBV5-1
CASSLDRIHNSPLHF
TGCGCCAGCAGCTTGGACAGGATCCATAATTCACCCCTCCACTTT
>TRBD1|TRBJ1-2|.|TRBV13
CASSSQGPNYGYTF
TGTGCCAGCAGCTCACAGGGGCCTAACTATGGCTACACCTTC
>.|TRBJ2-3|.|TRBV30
CAWGGAAADTQYF
TGTGCCTGGGGGGGAGCAGCGGCAGATACGCAGTATTTT
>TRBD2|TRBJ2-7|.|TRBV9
CASSAGLAGTYEQYF
TGTGCCAGCAGCGCTGGACTAGCGGGGACCTACGAGCAGTACTTC
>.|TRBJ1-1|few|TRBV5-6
CASSFVHTEAFF
TGTGCCAGCAGCTTCGTTCACACTGAAGCTTTCTTT
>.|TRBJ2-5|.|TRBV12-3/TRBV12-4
CASTWGGRETQYF
TGTGCCAGCACCTGGGGGGGCCGGGAGACCCAGTACTTC
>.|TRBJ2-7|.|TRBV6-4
CASSFPTPLSYEQYF
TGTGCCAGCAGTTTCCCGACTCCACTCTCCTACGAGCAGTACTTC
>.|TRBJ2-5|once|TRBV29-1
CSTEGRGRETQYF
TGCAGCACAGAAGGGAGAGGCAGGGAGACCCAGTACTTC
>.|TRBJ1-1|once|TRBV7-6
CASSLGLRGYTEAFF
TGTGCCAGCAGCTTAGGGCTTAGGGGTTACACTGAAGCTTTCTTT
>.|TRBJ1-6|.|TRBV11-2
CASSLVLTSNSPLHF
TGTGCCAGCAGCTTAGTGCTAACGTCCAATTCACCCCTCCACTTT
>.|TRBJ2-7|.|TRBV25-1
CASSERGTDYEQYF
TGTGCCAGCAGTGAACGGGGGACAGACTACGAGCAGTACTTC
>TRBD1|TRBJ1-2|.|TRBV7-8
CASSLARDRVFYGYTF
TGTGCCAGCAGCTTAGCGAGGGACAGGGTTTTCTATGGCTACACCTTC
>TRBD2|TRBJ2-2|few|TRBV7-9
CASPGRAGELFF
TGTGCCAGCCCGGGGAGGGCCGGGGAGCTGTTTTTT
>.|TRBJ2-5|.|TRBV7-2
CASSLGTRGSYETQYF
TGTGCCAGCAGCTTAGGGACTCGGGGGTCTTACGAGACCCAGTACTTC
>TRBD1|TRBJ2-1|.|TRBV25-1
CASGQPGQGYNEQFF
TGTGCCAGCGGCCAACCGGGACAGGGATACAATGAGCAGTTCTTC
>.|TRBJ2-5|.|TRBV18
CASSPSQETQYF
TGTGCCAGCTCACCGTCTCAAGAGACCCAGTACTTC
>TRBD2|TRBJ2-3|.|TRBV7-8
CASIDLREDPDTQYF
TGTGCCAGCATTGACTTGCGGGAGGATCCAGATACGCAGTATTTT
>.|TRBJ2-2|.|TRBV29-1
CSVNSPSEHGGELFF
TGCAGCGTTAATTCTCCAAGTGAACATGGCGGGGAGCTGTTTTTT
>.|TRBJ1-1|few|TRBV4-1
CASSPRWGLGTEAFF
TGCGCCAGCAGCCCCAGGTGGGGCCTGGGCACTGAAGCTTTCTTT
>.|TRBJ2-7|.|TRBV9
CASSGPGVPYEQYF
TGTGCCAGCAGCGGTCCAGGGGTCCCCTACGAGCAGTACTTC
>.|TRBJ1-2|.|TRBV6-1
CASSKLFLDGYTF
TGTGCCAGCAGCAAACTATTCCTGGATGGCTACACCTTC
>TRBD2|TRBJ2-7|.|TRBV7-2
CASSLLLAGNEQYF
TGTGCCAGCAGCTTATTGCTAGCGGGTAACGAGCAGTACTTC
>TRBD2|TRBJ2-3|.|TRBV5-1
CASSPGGAGAAWTDTQYF
TGCGCCAGCAGCCCGGGGGGAGCGGGAGCGGCTTGGACAGATACGCAGTATTTT
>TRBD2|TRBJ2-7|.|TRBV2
CASSEAGLAGGEQYF
TGTGCCAGCAGTGAAGCGGGACTAGCGGGAGGCGAGCAGTACTTC
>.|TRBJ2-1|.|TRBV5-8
CASSSLLGRASYNEQFF
TGTGCCAGCAGCAGCCTTTTGGGGCGAGCGTCCTACAATGAGCAGTTCTTC